The 30 T cell receptor beta chains presented below share a single source sample, sequenced in a study of cytomegalovirus exposure and HLA in healthy donors. PCR primers comprised 60 Vbeta and 13 Jbeta primers. Profiled with immunoSEQ multiplex PCR; TCRdb holds only in-frame clones, not every one. The data contain about 120,000 clones, roughly 84% of them singletons. Sequencing used PBMCs. The receptor set was obtained from a young man in good health and CMV-seropositive.

This CDR3 is CASSGHSGNTIYF. DNA for the CDR3: TGTGCCAGCAGTGGTCATTCCGGAAACACCATATATTTT. The V and J genes are TRBV25-1 and TRBJ1-3, with D uncertain. This CDR3 has 13 residues. Trimming shortened V by 4 bases and J by 4 bases, and 8 bases separated the two germline ends. CDR1 and CDR2 from the germline V gene are MGHDK and SYGVNS.

In the case of this clone: An end of the junction differs from the germline gene, which may be a read error. The chain is built from TRBV7-7 and TRBJ2-1, with D possibly TRBD1 on 5 matching bases. The CDR3 covers 15 residues. The germline V gene encodes CDR1 SSHAT and CDR2 FNYEAQ (reference sequence). CDR3 loop: CASSPRVEPYNEQFF. The CDR3 coding sequence is TGTGCTAGCAGCCCCAGGGTAGAACCCTACAATGAGCAGTTCTTC.

DNA of the CDR3: TGTGCCACCAAGGGGGCCGGGGAGACCCAGTACTTC. It codes for CATKGAGETQYF. The chain uses TRBV5-6 and TRBJ2-5; 7 bases map to TRBD1. The CDR3 length is 12 residues. V was clipped by 9 bases and J by 5 bases; unmatched bases: 7. CDR1 is SGHDT, CDR2 YYEEEE, per germline.

This clone has only a few counts. The rearrangement joins TRBV11-2 to TRBJ1-6; D is unresolved. This CDR3 comprises 18 residues. Germline values: CDR1 SGHAT, CDR2 FQNNGV. The V end lost 0 bases, the J end lost 0 bases, and 12 bases lay between the germline ends. The CDR3 reads CASSLDFQSRSYNSPLHF. For the CDR3, the DNA is TGTGCCAGCAGCTTAGATTTTCAAAGCCGCTCCTATAATTCACCCCTCCACTTT.

This chain uses TRBV5-1 with TRBJ2-7; D is unclear. The CDR3 consists of 14 residues. V was trimmed by 2 bases and J by 1 base, leaving 10 bases between them. Germline loops: CDR1 SGHRS, CDR2 YFSETQ. CDR3 nucleotides: TGCGCCAGCAGCTTCAGAACAGATTCCTACGAGCAGTACTTC. This encodes CASSFRTDSYEQYF.

The gene calls are TRBV5-1 and TRBJ2-3; no definite D call. The CDR3 sequence is 13 residues long. Trimming took 1 base from V and 4 from J, leaving 7 bases between them. Germline V CDR1 and CDR2: SGHRS, YFSETQ. Here the CDR3 DNA reads TGCGCCAGCAGCTTGAGTGGCTCAGATACGCAGTATTTT. Protein sequence: CASSLSGSDTQYF.

This chain uses TRBV11-2 with TRBJ2-5, with D perhaps TRBD2 (5 bases). V gave up 6 bases and J gave up 1 base, with 9 bases separating them. CDR3 length: 13 amino acids. CDR1 is SGHAT, CDR2 FQNNGV, per germline. CDR3 nucleotides: TGTGCCAGCAGGGGAGCTATCCAAGAGACCCAGTACTTC. Translated, it gives CASRGAIQETQYF.

CDR3 in amino acids: CASTLAPTGYGYTF. The CDR3 DNA reads as TGTGCCAGCACCCTGGCTCCGACAGGCTATGGCTACACCTTC. The chain has TRBV5-6 and TRBJ1-2, with D perhaps TRBD1 (6 bases). The CDR3 contains 14 residues. In germline, CDR1 is SGHDT, CDR2 YYEEEE. V lost 6 bases to trimming and J lost 4 bases, with 16 bases between them.

The CDR3 is CASSSNGGSETQYF. In DNA form, the CDR3 reads TGTGCCAGCAGCTCAAACGGGGGGTCGGAGACCCAGTACTTC. The chain carries TRBV13 and TRBJ2-5, with 7 bases that match TRBD2. From germline, CDR1 is PRHDT and CDR2 FYEKMQ (reference sequence). This CDR3 is 14 amino acids long. After removal of 4 bases from V and 5 bases from J, the junction contained 7 bases not matched to a gene.

V is TRBV7-8 and J is TRBJ1-1; D is perhaps TRBD1 (5 bases). The CDR3 covers 14 residues. Trimming shortened V by 7 bases and J by 3 bases, and 15 bases separated the two germline ends. The germline CDR1 and CDR2 sequences are SGHVS and FQNEAQ. This chain's CDR3 is CASTRGRADTEAFF. The CDR3 DNA is TGTGCCAGCACTAGGGGAAGGGCGGACACTGAAGCTTTCTTT.

This clone showed up many times. J is TRBJ1-1 and V is TRBV4-3; TRBD1 matches at 8 bases. CDR1 is LGHNA, CDR2 YSLEER, per germline. The CDR3 length is 16 residues. Trimming took 2 bases from V and 4 from J; bases not matched to a gene: 9. The CDR3 region is CASSQRRQGRSTEAFF. Here the CDR3 DNA reads TGCGCCAGCAGCCAACGACGACAGGGGAGGAGCACTGAAGCTTTCTTT.

The chain links TRBV4-3 to TRBJ2-7, with a possible D match to TRBD1 (6 bases). Trimming removed 4 bases at V and 2 bases at J, with 24 bases between. Germline lookup yields CDR1 LGHNA and CDR2 YSLEER. The CDR3 extends over 18 amino acids. The CDR3 here is CASSRSGRPGAWAYEQYF. CDR3 DNA: TGCGCCAGCAGCCGCAGTGGGCGTCCAGGGGCATGGGCCTACGAGCAGTACTTC.

This rearrangement joins TRBV27 to TRBJ2-1, with a possible D match to TRBD2 (6 bases). CDR1 is MNHEY and CDR2 is SMNVEV in the germline V gene (reference sequence). The CDR3 covers 14 residues. The V end was cut by 6 bases, the J end by 1 base, with 10 bases between. The DNA of the CDR3 is TGTGCCAGCAGGGCGGGGTTTTCCTACAATGAGCAGTTCTTC. This encodes CASRAGFSYNEQFF.

CDR3 sequence: CSALIQGRGNTIYF. CDR3 coding DNA: TGCAGCGCCCTCATACAGGGGCGTGGAAACACCATATATTTT. V and J are TRBV29-1 and TRBJ1-3; 7 bases match TRBD1. Germline CDR1 SQVTM, CDR2 ANQGSEA. V trimming: 7 bases; J trimming: 3 bases; junction bases outside the gene matches: 9. This CDR3 has 14 amino acids.

The chain couples TRBV6-5 to TRBJ1-1, with D maybe TRBD1 (5 bases). Germline loops: CDR1 MNHEY, CDR2 SVGAGI. Trimming took 6 bases from V and 1 from J, leaving 9 bases between them. This CDR3 is 13 amino acids long. The DNA of the CDR3 is TGTGCCAGCAGGGCAACAGGGAACACTGAAGCTTTCTTT. Protein: CASRATGNTEAFF.

The chain carries TRBV2 and TRBJ1-5; TRBD1 agrees at 10 bases. J gave up 6 bases and V 5 bases, and 7 bases lay outside the gene matches. The CDR3 runs to 15 residues. Germline CDR1 reads SNHLY; CDR2 reads FYNNEI. CDR3 nucleotide sequence: TGTGCCAGCAGTATATCGGGACAGGGGAGTCAGCCCCAGCATTTT. This translates into CASSISGQGSQPQHF.

V is TRBV7-3 and J is TRBJ1-5; D ambiguous. The length of the CDR3 is 13 residues. Trimming pared 5 bases from V and 4 bases from J, leaving 9 bases between. CDR1 and CDR2 (germline): SGHTA, FQGTGA. CDR3 DNA sequence: TGTGCCAGCAGCCCGGAGCCGAATCAGCCCCAGCATTTT. It is translated as CASSPEPNQPQHF.

The rearrangement uses TRBV19 and TRBJ2-1; maybe TRBD2 (5 bases). CDR3 length: 12 amino acids. Trimming shortened V by 3 bases and J by 7 bases, and 7 bases separated the two germline ends. In germline, CDR1 is LNHDA, CDR2 SQIVND (reference sequence). The DNA for the CDR3 is TGTGCCAGTAGTATGGGAGTGAATGAGCAGTTCTTC. Translation: CASSMGVNEQFF.

This CDR3 is CAIASGNTEAFF. The CDR3, as DNA: TGTGCCATCGCAAGCGGCAACACTGAAGCTTTCTTT. The rearrangement joins TRBV10-3 to TRBJ1-1; D not resolved. V was trimmed by 8 bases and J by 2 bases, leaving 9 bases between them. Germline V CDR1 and CDR2: ENHRY, SYGVKD. The CDR3 is 12 amino acids.

The chain joins TRBV5-1 to TRBJ1-1; D might be TRBD1 (5 bases). Trimming pared 2 bases from V and 9 bases from J, leaving 14 bases between. The CDR3 sequence is 13 residues long. CDR1 and CDR2 (germline): SGHRS, YFSETQ. The CDR3 reads CASSFLGPTQAFF. The CDR3 DNA reads TGCGCCAGCAGCTTTTTGGGGCCGACACAAGCTTTCTTT.

The chain employs TRBV6-4 and TRBJ2-7, with TRBD1 matching 8 bases. The CDR3 length is 16 residues. Germline values: CDR1 MRHNA, CDR2 SNTAGT. V trimming: 6 bases; J trimming: 6 bases; junction bases outside the gene matches: 16. The CDR3 protein is CASREIASRGHCEQYF. CDR3 bases: TGTGCCAGCAGGGAGATAGCATCCAGGGGGCATTGCGAGCAGTACTTC.

With regard to this clone: The final CDR3 position lacks the conserved phenylalanine or tryptophan, pointing to a likely read error. J is TRBJ1-2 and V is TRBV2; possibly TRBD1 for D (6 bases). CDR1 SNHLY and CDR2 FYNNEI come from the germline V gene. The CDR3 has 15 amino acids. Trimming shortened V by 0 bases and J by 5 bases, and 13 bases separated the two germline ends. CDR3 sequence: CASSEARGSGYGYTS. CDR3 in DNA: TGTGCCAGCAGTGAAGCCAGGGGTTCAGGGTATGGCTACACCTCC.

The chain uses TRBV19 and TRBJ2-7, with TRBD2 as a possible D gene (6 bases). V lost 2 bases and J 7 bases, leaving 15 bases between the germline ends. The CDR3 spans 14 residues. The germline CDR1 and CDR2 sequences are LNHDA and SQIVND (reference sequence). The CDR3 DNA reads as TGTGCCAGTAGTATATCCGGCGGGGCCGGGGAGCAGTACTTC. Its protein is CASSISGGAGEQYF.

The chain combines TRBV5-8 with TRBJ1-2; 10 bases map to TRBD1. With 5 bases clipped from V and 8 bases from J, the junction kept 21 bases outside the gene matches. Germline V gene data show CDR1 as SGHTS and CDR2 as YDEGEE. The CDR3 is made up of 18 amino acids. The CDR3 nucleotides read TGTGCCAGCAGGCGATTTCGGGGCCTAGACAGGGGGCTAAGGGGCTACACCTTC. Protein: CASRRFRGLDRGLRGYTF.

The rearrangement uses TRBV25-1 and TRBJ1-6; D remains unclear. Trimming stripped 5 bases from V and 0 bases from J, with 11 bases between. Germline V lookup: CDR1 MGHDK, CDR2 SYGVNS. The CDR3 consists of 16 residues. The CDR3 here is CASSPPSGSYNSPLHF. Written as DNA, the CDR3 is TGTGCCAGCAGTCCCCCGTCCGGCTCCTATAATTCACCCCTCCACTTT.

This clone occurred a few times. This specimen includes other DNA sequences encoding the same CDR3. J is TRBJ1-5 and V is TRBV2; TRBD1 aligns across 7 bases. The CDR3 length is 14 residues. The germline V gene encodes CDR1 SNHLY and CDR2 FYNNEI. The junction had 7 bases not matched to a gene; V was cut back by 7 bases and J by 4 bases. The CDR3 sequence: CASTPDRENQPQHF. The CDR3 DNA sequence: TGTGCCAGCACCCCTGACAGGGAAAATCAGCCCCAGCATTTT.

The CDR3 DNA sequence: TGTGCCAGTAGCCAAGATGGGCAGGGTTATGCCCGTCAAGAGACCCAGTACTTC. Its protein product is CASSQDGQGYARQETQYF. The V and J genes are TRBV19 and TRBJ2-5; D is possibly TRBD1 (5 bases). V dropped 6 bases and J dropped 2 bases, with 25 bases sitting between them. Germline V gene lookup returns CDR1 LNHDA and CDR2 SQIVND (reference sequence). This CDR3 contains 18 residues.

This chain uses TRBV4-1 with TRBJ2-5, with 7 bases that match TRBD1. Germline assignment: CDR1 MGHRA and CDR2 YSYEKL. The junction had 10 bases not matched to a gene; V was cut back by 3 bases and J by 3 bases. The CDR3 runs to 16 residues. The CDR3 region is CASSQNSGTEKETQYF. The DNA for the CDR3 is TGCGCCAGCAGCCAGAATTCCGGGACAGAAAAAGAGACCCAGTACTTC.

J is TRBJ2-7 and V is TRBV4-1; 9 nucleotides align to TRBD1. The CDR3 runs to 16 residues. After removal of 4 bases from V and 4 bases from J, the junction contained 11 bases not matched to a gene. CDR1 is MGHRA, CDR2 YSYEKL, per germline. The CDR3 sequence is CASSPTTTGTGYEQYF. The CDR3 coding sequence is TGCGCCAGCAGCCCGACAACTACCGGGACAGGGTACGAGCAGTACTTC.

V is TRBV5-6 and J is TRBJ2-7; D gene ambiguous. V lost 2 bases and J 1 base, leaving 4 bases between the germline ends. There are 12 residues in the CDR3. Per germline, CDR1 SGHDT and CDR2 YYEEEE. The CDR3 nucleotides read TGTGCCAGCAGCTTCGGGTCCTACGAGCAGTACTTC. This gives the protein CASSFGSYEQYF. The full variable domain, with the rest looked up from reference TRBV5-6 and TRBJ2-7, is DAGVTQSPTHLIKTRGQQVTLRCSPKSGHDTVSWYQQALGQGPQFIFQYYEEEERQRGNFPDRFSGHQFPNYSSELNVNALLLGDSALYLCASSFGSYEQYFGPGTRLTVT.